These 17 T cell receptor beta chains came from one sample sequenced in a study of cytomegalovirus exposure and HLA in healthy donors. The PCR ran on 60 Vbeta and 13 Jbeta primers. Generated by immunoSEQ multiplex PCR, the TCRdb table keeps only in-frame clones and is missing some. The sample contains about 140,000 clones, about three quarters of which appear only once. Specimen: PBMCs. The receptors derive from a woman in her twenties or thirties in good health and CMV-seronegative.

The chain has TRBV28 and TRBJ1-2; perhaps TRBD1 as D (5 bases). CDR3 length equals 14 residues. Germline CDR1 is MDHEN and CDR2 is SYDVKM. Trimming removed 8 bases at V and 8 bases at J, with 21 bases between. Written as DNA, the CDR3 is TGTGCCAGCTCGTCGGCGCGTAGGGGAGGGGGCTACACCTTC. As protein: CASSSARRGGGYTF.

V usage is TRBV5-1 and J usage is TRBJ2-3; D ambiguous. This CDR3 is 15 amino acids long. Trimming left V 4 bases short and J 3 bases short, with 15 bases between. CDR1 and CDR2 (germline): SGHRS, YFSETQ. The CDR3 here is CASSRRWAETDTQYF. CDR3 nucleotide sequence: TGCGCCAGCAGCCGCCGTTGGGCAGAGACAGATACGCAGTATTTT.

The chain combines TRBV11-2 with TRBJ2-5, with 9 nucleotides matching TRBD1. The J call may be mistaken, given a closer DNA end match to TRBJ2-7. The CDR3 extends over 14 amino acids. Per germline, CDR1 SGHAT and CDR2 FQNNGV. The CDR3 spells CASSPDRGWYEQYF. In DNA, the CDR3 is TGTGCCAGCAGCCCTGACAGGGGGTGGTACGAGCAGTACTTC.

V is TRBV7-9 and J is TRBJ2-4; 8 nucleotides line up with TRBD2. V lost 0 bases and J lost 0; bases outside the gene matches: 4. The CDR3 sequence is 17 residues long. Germline V CDR1 and CDR2: SEHNR, FQNEAQ (reference sequence). The CDR3 nucleotides are TGTGCCAGCAGCTTAGCGGGACTAGGCCTAGCCAAAAACATTCAGTACTTC. This sequence encodes CASSLAGLGLAKNIQYF.

The chain joins TRBV10-3 to TRBJ1-2; D may be TRBD1 (6 bases). The CDR3 is 10 residues long. Trimming took 7 bases from V and 12 from J, leaving 12 bases between them. Germline CDR1 is ENHRY and CDR2 is SYGVKD. The CDR3 nucleotides read TGTGCCATCAACCCAGGGGCCAACACCTTC. Residues: CAINPGANTF.

The genes are TRBV7-2 and TRBJ1-2; no clear D gene. Germline CDR1 reads SGHTA; CDR2 reads FQGNSA. Trimming left V 5 bases short and J 2 bases short, with 18 bases between. The CDR3 length is 16 residues. CDR3: CASSPIPHGWNYGYTF. In DNA form, the CDR3 reads TGTGCCAGCAGCCCGATTCCCCACGGGTGGAACTATGGCTACACCTTC. Together with reference TRBV7-2 and TRBJ1-2, the CDR3 gives the full variable domain: GAGVSQSPSNKVTEKGKDVELRCDPISGHTALYWYRQSLGQGLEFLIYFQGNSAPDKSGLPSDRFSAERTGGSVSTLTIQRTQQEDSAVYLCASSPIPHGWNYGYTFGSGTRLTVV.

The chain has TRBV28 and TRBJ1-5, with TRBD1 as a possible D gene (6 bases). Looked up from germline, CDR1 is MDHEN and CDR2 is SYDVKM. The CDR3 loop spans 14 amino acids. Trimming stripped 6 bases from V and 5 bases from J, with 14 bases between. CDR3 bases: TGTGCCAGCAGCATACAGGGTGAGGATCAGCCCCAGCATTTT. This sequence encodes CASSIQGEDQPQHF.

The chain has TRBV6-1 and TRBJ1-2; D gene uncertain. In germline, CDR1 is MNHNS, CDR2 SASEGT. Trimming stripped 2 bases from V and 2 bases from J, with 15 bases between. This CDR3 contains 16 residues. DNA for the CDR3: TGTGCCAGCAGTGAAAGTTACGGACGGGGAAACTATGGCTACACCTTC. It yields the protein CASSESYGRGNYGYTF.

This sequence joins TRBV5-4 and TRBJ1-3; weak D call: TRBD1 (5 bases). This CDR3 contains 13 residues. Germline V lookup: CDR1 SGHNT, CDR2 YYREEE (reference sequence). Trimming stripped 2 bases from V and 4 bases from J, with 7 bases between. CDR3 amino acids: CASSFGGGNTIYF. The CDR3 DNA reads TGTGCCAGCAGCTTCGGGGGGGGAAACACCATATATTTT.

There are a few counts of this clone. J is TRBJ2-3 and V is TRBV7-3, with D uncertain. Deletions cut 2 bases from V and 11 bases from J, with 14 bases between. The germline V gene has CDR1 SGHTA and CDR2 FQGTGA. The CDR3 loop spans 13 amino acids. The CDR3 loop reads CASSLEDGFLQYF. The CDR3 DNA sequence: TGTGCCAGCAGCTTAGAGGATGGATTCTTGCAGTATTTT.

The chain uses TRBV6-8 and TRBJ1-5; unclear D gene. The CDR3 is made up of 17 amino acids. Germline assignment: CDR1 MNHGY and CDR2 SAAAGT. The V gene lost 8 bases and the J gene lost 2 bases, with 22 bases spanning the gap. DNA for the CDR3: TGTGCCAGCGCGAATATGAGGGCCCTAGAGGGCAATCAGCCCCAGCATTTT. Its translation: CASANMRALEGNQPQHF.

The rearrangement links TRBV10-3 to TRBJ2-5; D perhaps matches TRBD2 (5 bases). The CDR3 runs 12 residues. CDR1 is ENHRY and CDR2 is SYGVKD in the germline V gene. V lost 6 bases and J lost 5, with 10 bases in between. The CDR3 bases are TGTGCCATCAGCCCGGGGATGGAGACCCAGTACTTC. Translating it yields CAISPGMETQYF.

This clone was seen more than once but under ten times. The chain combines TRBV5-1 with TRBJ1-6; 10 bases are shared with TRBD1. In germline, CDR1 is SGHRS, CDR2 YFSETQ. The CDR3 is 16 residues long. V dropped 0 bases and J dropped 8; count of bases not matched to a gene: 5. The chain's CDR3 is CASSLAGQGPYSPLHF. CDR3 in DNA: TGCGCCAGCAGCTTGGCGGGACAGGGGCCGTATTCACCCCTCCACTTT.

This clone was counted only a few times. V and J are TRBV5-1 and TRBJ2-2; the match to TRBD1 covers 7 bases. The V gene's germline CDR1 is SGHRS and CDR2 YFSETQ. V lost 3 bases and J lost 7; bases outside the gene matches: 3. This CDR3 region has 13 residues. DNA of the CDR3: TGCGCCAGCAGCTACGGACAGGACGGGGAGCTGTTTTTT. Translation: CASSYGQDGELFF.

J is TRBJ2-5 and V is TRBV19; 8 bases match TRBD1. TRBJ2-7 explains the end of the DNA better; the J call may be wrong. The CDR3 loop spans 14 amino acids. Germline CDR1 LNHDA, CDR2 SQIVND (reference sequence). The CDR3: CASSSGQGRYEQYF. CDR3 nucleotide sequence: TGTGCCAGTAGTAGCGGACAGGGTCGCTACGAGCAGTACTTC.

V is TRBV9 and J is TRBJ2-4; D might be TRBD1 (6 bases). CDR1 is SGDLS and CDR2 is YYNGEE in the germline V gene. The CDR3 totals 14 residues. Trimming cost V 3 bases and J 7 bases, with 14 bases left between them. The CDR3 loop is CASSAHREENIQYF. The CDR3 DNA reads as TGTGCCAGCAGCGCCCACAGGGAAGAGAACATTCAGTACTTC. The full variable domain, with the rest looked up from reference TRBV9 and TRBJ2-4, is DSGVTQTPKHLITATGQRVTLRCSPRSGDLSVYWYQQSLDQGLQFLIQYYNGEERAKGNILERFSAQQFPDLHSELNLSSLELGDSALYFCASSAHREENIQYFGAGTRLSVL.

This clone has just a few counts. The chain combines TRBV25-1 with TRBJ1-1; 7 positions match TRBD1. The germline CDR1 and CDR2 sequences are MGHDK and SYGVNS. This CDR3 has 15 amino acids. V was clipped by 3 bases and J by 1 base; unmatched bases: 5. CDR3: CASSDQGQPNTEAFF. DNA for the CDR3: TGTGCCAGCAGTGACCAGGGACAGCCGAACACTGAAGCTTTCTTT.